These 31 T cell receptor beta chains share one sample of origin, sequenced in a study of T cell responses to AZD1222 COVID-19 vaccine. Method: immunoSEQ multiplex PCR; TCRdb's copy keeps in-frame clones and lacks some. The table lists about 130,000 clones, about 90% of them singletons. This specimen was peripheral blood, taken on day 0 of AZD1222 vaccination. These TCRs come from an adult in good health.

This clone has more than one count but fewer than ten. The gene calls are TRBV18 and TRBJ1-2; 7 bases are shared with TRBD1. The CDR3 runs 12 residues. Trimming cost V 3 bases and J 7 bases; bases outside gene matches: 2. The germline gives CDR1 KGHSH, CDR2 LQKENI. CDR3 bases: TGTGCCAGCTCACCTGACAGGGTTGGCTACACCTTC. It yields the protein CASSPDRVGYTF.

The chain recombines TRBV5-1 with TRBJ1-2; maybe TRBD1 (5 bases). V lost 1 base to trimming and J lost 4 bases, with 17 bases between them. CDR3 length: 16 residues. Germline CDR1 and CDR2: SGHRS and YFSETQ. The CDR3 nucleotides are TGCGCCAGCAGCTTGAACCCAGACAGTACGCCCTATGGCTACACCTTC. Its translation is CASSLNPDSTPYGYTF.

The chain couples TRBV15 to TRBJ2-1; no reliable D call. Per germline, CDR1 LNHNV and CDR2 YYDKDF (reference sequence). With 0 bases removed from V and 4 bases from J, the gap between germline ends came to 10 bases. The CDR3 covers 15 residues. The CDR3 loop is CATSRDVAGYNEQFF. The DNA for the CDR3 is TGTGCCACCAGCAGAGATGTGGCAGGATACAATGAGCAGTTCTTC.

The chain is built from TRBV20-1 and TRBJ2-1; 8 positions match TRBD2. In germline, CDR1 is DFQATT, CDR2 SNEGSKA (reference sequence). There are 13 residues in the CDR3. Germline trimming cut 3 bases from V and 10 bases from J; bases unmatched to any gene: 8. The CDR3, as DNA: TGCAGTGCTAGTCTTCGGGGGGGCGGGGAGCAGTTCTTC. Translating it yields CSASLRGGGEQFF.

The CDR3 nucleotides are TGTGCCAGCAGCCAGCAGGGAACTCAGCCCCAGCATTTT. Amino acids: CASSQQGTQPQHF. The chain uses TRBV3-1 (or the pseudogene TRBV3-2) and TRBJ1-5, with TRBD1 as a possible D gene (5 bases). V dropped 3 bases and J dropped 6 bases, with 9 bases sitting between them. Germline-derived CDR1 and CDR2 are LGHDT and YNNKEL (reference sequence). The CDR3 loop spans 13 amino acids.

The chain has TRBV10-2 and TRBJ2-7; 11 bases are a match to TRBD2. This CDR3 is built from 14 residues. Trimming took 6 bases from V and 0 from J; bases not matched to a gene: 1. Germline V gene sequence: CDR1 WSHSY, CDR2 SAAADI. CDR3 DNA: TGCGCCAGCAGCCTAGCGGGAGGCTCCTACGAGCAGTACTTC. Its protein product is CASSLAGGSYEQYF.

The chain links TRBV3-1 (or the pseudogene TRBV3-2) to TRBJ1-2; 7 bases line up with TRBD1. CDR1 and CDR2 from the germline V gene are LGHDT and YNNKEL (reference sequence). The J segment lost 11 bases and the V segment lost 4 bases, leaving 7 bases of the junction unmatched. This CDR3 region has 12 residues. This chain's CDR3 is CASSPRQGIYTF. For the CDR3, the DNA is TGTGCCAGCAGCCCCCGACAGGGAATATACACCTTC.

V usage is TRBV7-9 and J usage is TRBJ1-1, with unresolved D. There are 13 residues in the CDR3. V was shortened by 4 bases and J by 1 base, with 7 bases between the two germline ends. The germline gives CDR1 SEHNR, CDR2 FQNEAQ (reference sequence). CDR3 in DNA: TGTGCCAGCAGCTCCGACGGGAACACTGAAGCTTTCTTT. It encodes CASSSDGNTEAFF.

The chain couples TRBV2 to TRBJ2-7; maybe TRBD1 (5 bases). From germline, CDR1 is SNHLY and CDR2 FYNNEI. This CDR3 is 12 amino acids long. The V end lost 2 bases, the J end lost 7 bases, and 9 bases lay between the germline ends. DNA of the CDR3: TGTGCCAGCAGTGAATCAGGGCCTGAGCAGTACTTC. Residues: CASSESGPEQYF.

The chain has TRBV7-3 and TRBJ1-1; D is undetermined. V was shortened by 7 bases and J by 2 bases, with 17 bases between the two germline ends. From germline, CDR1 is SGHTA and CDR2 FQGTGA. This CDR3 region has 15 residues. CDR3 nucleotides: TGTGCCAGCAAAACAACCCCCGGAGCTAACACTGAAGCTTTCTTT. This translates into CASKTTPGANTEAFF.

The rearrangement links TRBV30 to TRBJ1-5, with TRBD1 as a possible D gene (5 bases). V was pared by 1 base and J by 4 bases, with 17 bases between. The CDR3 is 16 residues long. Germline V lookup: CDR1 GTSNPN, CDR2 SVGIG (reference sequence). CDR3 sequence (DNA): TGTGCCTGGAGTGGGGGAGCATGGGCAGGGAATCAGCCCCAGCATTTT. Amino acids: CAWSGGAWAGNQPQHF.

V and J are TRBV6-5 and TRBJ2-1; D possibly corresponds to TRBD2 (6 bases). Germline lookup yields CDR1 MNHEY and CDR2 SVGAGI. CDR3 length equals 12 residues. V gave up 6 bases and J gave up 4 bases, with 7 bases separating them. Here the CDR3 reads CASRGGYNEQFF. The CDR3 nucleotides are TGTGCCAGCAGGGGAGGTTACAATGAGCAGTTCTTC.

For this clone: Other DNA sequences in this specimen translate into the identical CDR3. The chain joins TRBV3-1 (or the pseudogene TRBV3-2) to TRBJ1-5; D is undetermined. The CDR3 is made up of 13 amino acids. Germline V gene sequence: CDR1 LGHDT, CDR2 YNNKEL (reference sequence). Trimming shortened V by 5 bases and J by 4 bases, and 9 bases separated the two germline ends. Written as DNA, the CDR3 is TGTGCCAGCAGCTCTCAGTTAAATCAGCCCCAGCATTTT. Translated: CASSSQLNQPQHF.

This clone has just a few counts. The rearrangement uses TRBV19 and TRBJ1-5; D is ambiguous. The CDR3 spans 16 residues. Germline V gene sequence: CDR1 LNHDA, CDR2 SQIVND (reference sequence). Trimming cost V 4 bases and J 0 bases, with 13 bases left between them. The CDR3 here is CASSTRHHFSNQPQHF. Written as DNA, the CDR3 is TGTGCCAGTAGTACTCGACACCATTTTAGCAATCAGCCCCAGCATTTT.

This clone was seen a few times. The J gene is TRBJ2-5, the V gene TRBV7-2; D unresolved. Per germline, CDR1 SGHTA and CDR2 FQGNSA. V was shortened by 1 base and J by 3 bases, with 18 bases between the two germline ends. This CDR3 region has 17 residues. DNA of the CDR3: TGTGCCAGCAGCTTAGGTCCATACGGAGATGCTAAAGAGACCCAGTACTTC. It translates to CASSLGPYGDAKETQYF.

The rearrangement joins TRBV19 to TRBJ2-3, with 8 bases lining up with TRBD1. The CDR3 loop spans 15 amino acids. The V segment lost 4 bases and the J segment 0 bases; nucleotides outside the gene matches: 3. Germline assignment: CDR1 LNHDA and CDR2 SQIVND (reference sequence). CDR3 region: CASSTRQGSTDTQYF. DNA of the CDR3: TGTGCCAGTAGTACCCGACAGGGGAGCACAGATACGCAGTATTTT.

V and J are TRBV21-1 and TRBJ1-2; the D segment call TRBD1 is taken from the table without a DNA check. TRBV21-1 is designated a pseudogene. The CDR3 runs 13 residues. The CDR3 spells CASSKARGYGYTF. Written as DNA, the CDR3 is TGTGCCAGCAGCAAAGCAAGGGGGTATGGCTACACCTTC.

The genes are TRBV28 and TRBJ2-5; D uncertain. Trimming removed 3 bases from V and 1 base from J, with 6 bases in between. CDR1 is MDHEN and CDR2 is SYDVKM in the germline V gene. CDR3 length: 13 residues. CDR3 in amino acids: CASSFSRQETQYF. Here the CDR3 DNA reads TGTGCCAGCAGTTTTAGTCGCCAAGAGACCCAGTACTTC. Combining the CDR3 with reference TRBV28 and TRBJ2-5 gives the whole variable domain DVKVTQSSRYLVKRTGEKVFLECVQDMDHENMFWYRQDPGLGLRLIYFSYDVKMKEKGDIPEGYSVSREKKERFSLILESASTNQTSMYLCASSFSRQETQYFGPGTRLLVL.

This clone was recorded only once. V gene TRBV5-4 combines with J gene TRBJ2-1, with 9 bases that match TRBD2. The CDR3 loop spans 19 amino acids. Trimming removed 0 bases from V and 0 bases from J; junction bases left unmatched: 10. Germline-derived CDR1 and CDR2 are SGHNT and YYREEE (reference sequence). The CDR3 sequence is CASSLGAGGKGSSYNEQFF. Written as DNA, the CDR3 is TGTGCCAGCAGCTTGGGTGCGGGAGGGAAGGGGAGCTCCTACAATGAGCAGTTCTTC.

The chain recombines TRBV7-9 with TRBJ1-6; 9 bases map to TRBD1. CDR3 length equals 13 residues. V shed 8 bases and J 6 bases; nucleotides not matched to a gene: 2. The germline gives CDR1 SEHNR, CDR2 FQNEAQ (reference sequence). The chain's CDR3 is CASLQGANSPLHF. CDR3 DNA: TGTGCCAGCTTACAGGGGGCTAATTCACCCCTCCACTTT.

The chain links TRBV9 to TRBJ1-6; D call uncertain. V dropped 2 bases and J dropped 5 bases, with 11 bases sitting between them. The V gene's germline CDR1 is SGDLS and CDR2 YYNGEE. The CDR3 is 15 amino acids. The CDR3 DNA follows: TGTGCCAGCAGCGTTCAAGCAGACCATAATTCACCCCTCCACTTT. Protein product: CASSVQADHNSPLHF.

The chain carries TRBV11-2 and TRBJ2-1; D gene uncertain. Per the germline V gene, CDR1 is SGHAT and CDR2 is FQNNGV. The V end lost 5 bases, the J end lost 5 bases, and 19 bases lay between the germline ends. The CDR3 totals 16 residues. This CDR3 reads CASSLRPSVNHNEQFF. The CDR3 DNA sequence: TGTGCCAGCAGCCTTCGGCCAAGCGTAAATCACAATGAGCAGTTCTTC.

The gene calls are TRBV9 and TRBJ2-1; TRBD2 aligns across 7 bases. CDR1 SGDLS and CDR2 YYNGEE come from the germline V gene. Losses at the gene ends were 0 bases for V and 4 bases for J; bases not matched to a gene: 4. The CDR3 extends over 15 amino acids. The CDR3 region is CASSVVGGSYNEQFF. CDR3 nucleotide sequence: TGTGCCAGCAGCGTAGTTGGCGGGAGTTACAATGAGCAGTTCTTC. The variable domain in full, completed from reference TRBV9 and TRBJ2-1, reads DSGVTQTPKHLITATGQRVTLRCSPRSGDLSVYWYQQSLDQGLQFLIQYYNGEERAKGNILERFSAQQFPDLHSELNLSSLELGDSALYFCASSVVGGSYNEQFFGPGTRLTVL.

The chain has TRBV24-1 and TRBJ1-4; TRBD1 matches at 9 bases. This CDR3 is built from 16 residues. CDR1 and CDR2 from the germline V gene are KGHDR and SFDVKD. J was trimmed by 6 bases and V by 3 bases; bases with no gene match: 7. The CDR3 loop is CATSDPTGGADEKLFF. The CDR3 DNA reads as TGTGCCACCAGTGATCCCACAGGGGGCGCGGATGAAAAACTGTTTTTT.

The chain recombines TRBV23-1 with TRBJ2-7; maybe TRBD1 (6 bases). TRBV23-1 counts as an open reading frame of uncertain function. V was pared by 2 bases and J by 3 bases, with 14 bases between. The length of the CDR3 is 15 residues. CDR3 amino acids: CASSQLDRLIYEQYF. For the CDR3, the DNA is TGCGCCAGCAGTCAACTGGACAGACTTATCTACGAGCAGTACTTC.

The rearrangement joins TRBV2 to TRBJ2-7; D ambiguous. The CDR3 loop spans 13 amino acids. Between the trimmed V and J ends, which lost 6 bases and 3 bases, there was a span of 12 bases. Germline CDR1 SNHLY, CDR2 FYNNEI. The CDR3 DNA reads TGTGCCAGCAGATTAGGGCCTAACTACGAGCAGTACTTC. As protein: CASRLGPNYEQYF. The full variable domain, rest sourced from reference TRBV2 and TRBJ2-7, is EPEVTQTPSHQVTQMGQEVILRCVPISNHLYFYWYRQILGQKVEFLVSFYNNEISEKSEIFDDQFSVERPDGSNFTLKIRSTKLEDSAMYFCASRLGPNYEQYFGPGTRLTVT.

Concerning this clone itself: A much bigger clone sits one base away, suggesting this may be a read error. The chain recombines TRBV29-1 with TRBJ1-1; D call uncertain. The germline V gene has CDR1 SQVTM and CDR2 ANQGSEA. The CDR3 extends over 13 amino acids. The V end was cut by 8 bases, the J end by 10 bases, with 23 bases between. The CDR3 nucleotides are TGCAGCTCTTCTAATCTGAGGCCTGAGGTAGCTTTCTTT. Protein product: CSSSNLRPEVAFF.

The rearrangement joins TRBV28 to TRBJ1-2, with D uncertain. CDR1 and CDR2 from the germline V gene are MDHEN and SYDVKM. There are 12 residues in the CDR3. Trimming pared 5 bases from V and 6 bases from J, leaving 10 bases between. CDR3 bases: TGTGCCAGCAGTCCGAATCACAATGGCTACACCTTC. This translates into CASSPNHNGYTF.

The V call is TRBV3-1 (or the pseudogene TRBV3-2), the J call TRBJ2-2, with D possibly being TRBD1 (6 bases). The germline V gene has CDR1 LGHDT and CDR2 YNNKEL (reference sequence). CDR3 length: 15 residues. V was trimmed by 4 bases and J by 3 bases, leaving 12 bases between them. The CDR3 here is CASSPWDTDTGELFF. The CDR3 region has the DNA TGTGCCAGCAGCCCCTGGGACACGGACACCGGGGAGCTGTTTTTT.

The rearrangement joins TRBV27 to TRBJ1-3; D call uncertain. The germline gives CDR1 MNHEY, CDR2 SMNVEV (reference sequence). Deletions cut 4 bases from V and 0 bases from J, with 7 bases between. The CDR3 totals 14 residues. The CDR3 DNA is TGTGCCAGCAGTTCGCCCAGCTCTGGAAACACCATATATTTT. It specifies CASSSPSSGNTIYF.

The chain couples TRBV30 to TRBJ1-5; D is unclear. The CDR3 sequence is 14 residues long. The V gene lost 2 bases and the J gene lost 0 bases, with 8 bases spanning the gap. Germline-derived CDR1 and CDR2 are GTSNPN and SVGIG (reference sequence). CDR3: CAWSSRNSNQPQHF. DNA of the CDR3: TGTGCCTGGAGTAGTCGGAATAGCAATCAGCCCCAGCATTTT. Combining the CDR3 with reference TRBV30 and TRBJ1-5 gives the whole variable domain SQTIHQWPATLVQPVGSPLSLECTVEGTSNPNLYWYRQAAGRGLQLLFYSVGIGQISSEVPQNLSASRPQDRQFILSSKKLLLSDSGFYLCAWSSRNSNQPQHFGDGTRLSIL.